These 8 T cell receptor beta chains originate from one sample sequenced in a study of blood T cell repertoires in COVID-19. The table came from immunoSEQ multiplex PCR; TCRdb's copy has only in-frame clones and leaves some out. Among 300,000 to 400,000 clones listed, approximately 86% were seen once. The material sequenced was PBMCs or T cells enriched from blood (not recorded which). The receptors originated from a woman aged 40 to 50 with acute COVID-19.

The CDR3 sequence: CASSTRESGSPLHF. The CDR3 nucleotides read TGTGCCAGCAGCACTAGGGAGTCGGGCTCACCCCTCCACTTT. The chain combines TRBV7-8 with TRBJ1-6; D not resolved. The ends were cut back, 5 bases at V and 10 bases at J, with 15 bases in the middle. The CDR3 has 14 amino acids. The V gene's germline CDR1 is SGHVS and CDR2 FQNEAQ. Using reference TRBV7-8 and TRBJ1-6 for the parts outside the CDR3, the full variable domain is GAGVSQSPRYKVAKRGQDVALRCDPISGHVSLFWYQQALGQGPEFLTYFQNEAQLDKSGLPSDRFFAERPEGSVSTLKIQRTQQEDSAVYLCASSTRESGSPLHFGNGTRLTVT.

The CDR3 is CATSREDRPGGGYTF. CDR3 sequence (DNA): TGTGCCACCAGCAGAGAAGACAGGCCTGGGGGTGGCTACACCTTC. The rearrangement links TRBV15 to TRBJ1-2; weak D call: TRBD1 (6 bases). Looked up from germline, CDR1 is LNHNV and CDR2 is YYDKDF (reference sequence). The CDR3 sequence is 15 residues long. V lost 0 bases to trimming and J lost 7 bases, with 15 bases between them.

CDR3 sequence: CASSRGQGARTEAFF. For the CDR3, the DNA is TGTGCCAGCAGCAGGGGACAGGGGGCGCGGACTGAAGCTTTCTTT. This chain joins TRBV13 and TRBJ1-1, with TRBD1 identical over 12 bases. Germline values: CDR1 PRHDT, CDR2 FYEKMQ (reference sequence). V dropped 5 bases and J dropped 5; count of bases not matched to a gene: 6. This CDR3 comprises 15 residues.

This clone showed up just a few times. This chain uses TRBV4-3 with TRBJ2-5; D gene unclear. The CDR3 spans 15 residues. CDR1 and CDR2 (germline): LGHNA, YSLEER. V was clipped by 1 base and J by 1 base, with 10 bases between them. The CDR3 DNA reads TGCGCCAGCAGCCAAGGGTTCACAACCCAAGAGACCCAGTACTTC. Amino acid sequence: CASSQGFTTQETQYF.

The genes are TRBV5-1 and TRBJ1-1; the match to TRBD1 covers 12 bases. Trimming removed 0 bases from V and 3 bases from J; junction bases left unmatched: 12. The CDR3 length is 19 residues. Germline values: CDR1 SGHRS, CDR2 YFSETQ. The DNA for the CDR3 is TGCGCCAGCAGCTTGGTTGGGACAGGGGGCAGTGTGAAGGACACTGAAGCTTTCTTT. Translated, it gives CASSLVGTGGSVKDTEAFF.

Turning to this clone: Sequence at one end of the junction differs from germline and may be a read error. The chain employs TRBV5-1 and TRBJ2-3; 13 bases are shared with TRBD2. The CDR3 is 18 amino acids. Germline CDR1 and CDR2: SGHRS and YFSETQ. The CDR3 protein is CASTLPITSGGAGDTQYF. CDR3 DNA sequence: TGCGCCAGCACCTTGCCCATAACTAGCGGGGGGGCCGGAGATACGCAGTATTTT. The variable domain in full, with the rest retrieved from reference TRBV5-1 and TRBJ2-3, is KAGVTQTPRYLIKTRGQQVTLSCSPISGHRSVSWYQQTPGQGLQFLFEYFSETQRNKGNFPGRFSGRQFSNSRSEMNVSTLELGDSALYLCASTLPITSGGAGDTQYFGPGTRLTVL.

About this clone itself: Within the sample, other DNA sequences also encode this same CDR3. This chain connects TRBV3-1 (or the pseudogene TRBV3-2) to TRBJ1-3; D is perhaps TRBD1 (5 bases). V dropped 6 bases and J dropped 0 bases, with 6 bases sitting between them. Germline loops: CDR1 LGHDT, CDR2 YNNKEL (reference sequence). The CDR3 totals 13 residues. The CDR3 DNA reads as TGTGCCAGCAGTCAGGGCTCTGGAAACACCATATATTTT. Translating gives CASSQGSGNTIYF.

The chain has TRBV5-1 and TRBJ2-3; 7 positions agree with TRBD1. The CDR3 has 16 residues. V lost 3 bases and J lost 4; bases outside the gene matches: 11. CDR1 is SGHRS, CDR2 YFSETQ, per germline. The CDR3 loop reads CASSYLQGRQADTQYF. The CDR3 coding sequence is TGCGCCAGCAGCTACCTACAGGGGCGTCAGGCAGATACGCAGTATTTT. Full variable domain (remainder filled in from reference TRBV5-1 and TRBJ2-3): KAGVTQTPRYLIKTRGQQVTLSCSPISGHRSVSWYQQTPGQGLQFLFEYFSETQRNKGNFPGRFSGRQFSNSRSEMNVSTLELGDSALYLCASSYLQGRQADTQYFGPGTRLTVL.